The 21 T cell receptor beta chains presented below share a single source sample, sequenced in a study of shared clonotypes between healthy human individuals. Clones were read by immunoSEQ multiplex PCR, and TCRdb kept only the in-frame ones, dropping some. The data show fewer than 3 million clones, 92% seen once. Sequenced input: naive CD4+ T cells from PBMCs. Subset noted: CD45RA+ positively selected. The receptors shown here come from a man in his late teens or twenties in good health. Some clones in this sample may be carry-over from other donors' samples.

There are a few counts of this clone. This same CDR3 is encoded by further DNA sequences in the sample. The gene calls are TRBV6-5 and TRBJ1-1; D is undetermined. Trimming stripped 5 bases from V and 1 base from J, with 8 bases between. CDR1 is MNHEY, CDR2 SVGAGI, per germline. This CDR3 has 13 amino acids. The CDR3 sequence is CASSRTANTEAFF. CDR3 bases: TGTGCCAGCAGTAGAACAGCGAACACTGAAGCTTTCTTT.

The V gene is TRBV11-2, the J gene TRBJ1-2; D unresolved. Looked up from germline, CDR1 is SGHAT and CDR2 is FQNNGV. CDR3 length equals 14 residues. With 0 bases removed from V and 8 bases from J, the gap between germline ends came to 13 bases. The CDR3 protein is CASSLEGSLEGYTF. CDR3 DNA: TGTGCCAGCAGCTTAGAAGGATCCCTCGAAGGCTACACCTTC.

The V call is TRBV25-1, the J call TRBJ2-1; D perhaps matches TRBD1 (6 bases). The CDR3 has 16 amino acids. The V end lost 3 bases, the J end lost 9 bases, and 21 bases lay between the germline ends. Germline CDR1 reads MGHDK; CDR2 reads SYGVNS. For the CDR3, the DNA is TGTGCCAGCAGTGAGCAACTAGGGGGTTCTGGTGCTGAGCAGTTCTTC. It yields the protein CASSEQLGGSGAEQFF.

This clone was detected once. CDR3 protein: CSVRQNTEAFF. CDR3 in DNA: TGCAGCGTTCGCCAGAACACTGAAGCTTTCTTT. The V gene is TRBV29-1, the J gene TRBJ1-1, with D hard to call. Germline V gives CDR1 SQVTM, CDR2 ANQGSEA. The V and J ends lost 5 bases and 1 base respectively, with 5 bases between them. The CDR3 runs to 11 residues.

This clone showed up just a few times. This rearrangement joins TRBV2 to TRBJ1-2; D is unresolved. CDR3 size: 10 residues. Trimming took off 8 bases at V and 7 bases at J, with 8 bases between the two ends. CDR1 and CDR2 (germline): SNHLY, FYNNEI. For the CDR3, the DNA is TGTGCCAGCCATTTAAGTGGCTACACCTTC. Translating it yields CASHLSGYTF.

This chain connects TRBV28 to TRBJ1-1; 7 nucleotides align to TRBD1. Trimming at V came to 7 bases and at J to 3 bases, leaving 8 bases not matched to a gene. Germline V gene data show CDR1 as MDHEN and CDR2 as SYDVKM. The CDR3 covers 14 residues. CDR3 in DNA: TGTGCCAGCATCCTCGGACAGGCGGACACTGAAGCTTTCTTT. This translates into CASILGQADTEAFF.

The chain is built from TRBV28 and TRBJ2-5; 11 nucleotides match TRBD1. The length of the CDR3 is 15 residues. The junction had 8 bases not matched to a gene; V was cut back by 6 bases and J by 5 bases. Germline CDR1 reads MDHEN; CDR2 reads SYDVKM. This CDR3 is CASSPRDRGLETQYF. In DNA, the CDR3 is TGTGCCAGCAGCCCCCGGGACAGGGGGTTGGAGACCCAGTACTTC.

This chain links TRBV7-2 with TRBJ2-2, with 8 bases lining up with TRBD1. This CDR3 has 15 residues. Germline V gives CDR1 SGHTA, CDR2 FQGNSA. Trimming at V came to 3 bases and at J to 9 bases, leaving 9 bases not matched to a gene. The CDR3 DNA is TGTGCCAGCAGCTTCGGCGGGACAGGACTTCGGGAGCTGTTTTTT. Its translation: CASSFGGTGLRELFF.

This clone was seen once. The gene calls are TRBV28 and TRBJ2-7, with D tentatively TRBD2 (6 bases). The germline V and J ends were trimmed by 6 bases and 1 base, with 19 bases remaining between them. The CDR3 runs 16 residues. Germline V gene data show CDR1 as MDHEN and CDR2 as SYDVKM. The chain's CDR3 is CASRPLAGLTSYEQYF. DNA for the CDR3: TGTGCCAGCAGGCCACTGGCGGGACTGACTTCCTACGAGCAGTACTTC.

The chain carries TRBV5-6 and TRBJ2-7; D is unclear. CDR1 SGHDT and CDR2 YYEEEE come from the germline V gene. CDR3 length: 12 residues. Trimming stripped 4 bases from V and 7 bases from J, with 12 bases between. The CDR3 nucleotides read TGTGCCAGCAGCCATGCAGGATATGAGCAGTACTTC. Translating it yields CASSHAGYEQYF.

The chain recombines TRBV6-5 with TRBJ1-6; perhaps TRBD1 as D (5 bases). The CDR3 is 16 residues long. V dropped 0 bases and J dropped 7 bases, with 13 bases sitting between them. Germline values: CDR1 MNHEY, CDR2 SVGAGI. CDR3 residues: CASSYSSSRENSPLHF. CDR3 bases: TGTGCCAGCAGTTACTCGAGCAGCAGGGAAAATTCACCCCTCCACTTT.

The rearrangement links TRBV19 to TRBJ1-1, with 8 bases fitting TRBD1. The CDR3 consists of 14 residues. The germline gives CDR1 LNHDA, CDR2 SQIVND (reference sequence). The V and J ends lost 4 bases and 8 bases, in that order; junction bases with no gene match: 9. The CDR3 sequence is CASSTSLTGAEAFF. For the CDR3, the DNA is TGTGCCAGTAGTACCTCCCTGACAGGGGCCGAAGCTTTCTTT.

Concerning this clone itself: The sample contains more than one DNA sequence encoding this CDR3. The V gene is TRBV5-1, the J gene TRBJ2-3; D uncertain. Germline V gene data show CDR1 as SGHRS and CDR2 as YFSETQ. The CDR3 runs to 14 residues. V was cut by 0 bases and J by 0 bases, with 5 bases left in between. The CDR3: CASSLGGSTDTQYF. The DNA of the CDR3 is TGCGCCAGCAGCTTGGGTGGGAGCACAGATACGCAGTATTTT.

The chain links TRBV5-1 to TRBJ1-2, with TRBD1 as a possible D gene (5 bases). The CDR3 totals 17 residues. V lost 4 bases to trimming and J lost 0 bases, with 19 bases between them. Germline V gene data show CDR1 as SGHRS and CDR2 as YFSETQ. The CDR3 DNA is TGCGCCAGCAGCACGACGGACGGGGGGAAGACTAACTATGGCTACACCTTC. It translates to CASSTTDGGKTNYGYTF. Supplemented by reference TRBV5-1 and TRBJ1-2, the full variable domain reads KAGVTQTPRYLIKTRGQQVTLSCSPISGHRSVSWYQQTPGQGLQFLFEYFSETQRNKGNFPGRFSGRQFSNSRSEMNVSTLELGDSALYLCASSTTDGGKTNYGYTFGSGTRLTVV.

This sequence joins TRBV6-5 and TRBJ2-1, with 8 bases identical to TRBD1. The CDR3 is made up of 14 amino acids. In germline, CDR1 is MNHEY, CDR2 SVGAGI. V shed 0 bases, J shed 5 bases, and the junction held 0 bases outside the gene matches. The CDR3 loop reads CASSYSDRDNEQFF. CDR3 sequence (DNA): TGTGCCAGCAGTTACTCGGACAGGGACAATGAGCAGTTCTTC.

This clone was observed once. The chain links TRBV15 to TRBJ2-7, with D perhaps TRBD1 (5 bases). Per germline, CDR1 LNHNV and CDR2 YYDKDF (reference sequence). The length of the CDR3 is 15 residues. V was shortened by 0 bases and J by 2 bases, with 11 bases between the two germline ends. The CDR3 region has the DNA TGTGCCACCAGCAGAGATGTAGGCAGGGCCTACGAGCAGTACTTC. It encodes CATSRDVGRAYEQYF. The variable domain in full, with the rest retrieved from reference TRBV15 and TRBJ2-7, is DAMVIQNPRYQVTQFGKPVTLSCSQTLNHNVMYWYQQKSSQAPKLLFHYYDKDFNNEADTPDNFQSRRPNTSFCFLDIRSPGLGDTAMYLCATSRDVGRAYEQYFGPGTRLTVT.

The chain has TRBV2 and TRBJ2-7, with 12 nucleotides matching TRBD2. CDR3 length equals 15 residues. Germline assignment: CDR1 SNHLY and CDR2 FYNNEI. V shed 0 bases and J 5 bases; nucleotides not matched to a gene: 2. CDR3 coding DNA: TGTGCCAGCAGTGAAGCGACTAGCGGGAGCCACGAGCAGTACTTC. Translation: CASSEATSGSHEQYF.

The chain combines TRBV5-4 with TRBJ1-2, with TRBD1 matching 8 bases. The CDR3 sequence is 15 residues long. Losses at the gene ends were 4 bases for V and 4 bases for J; bases not matched to a gene: 9. Germline V CDR1 and CDR2: SGHNT, YYREEE (reference sequence). The CDR3 DNA reads as TGTGCCAGCAGCCACAAGGACAGGGATAGCTATGGCTACACCTTC. Translated: CASSHKDRDSYGYTF.

This clone came up once. The chain combines TRBV27 with TRBJ1-1; the match to TRBD1 covers 7 bases. This CDR3 comprises 14 residues. V trimming: 2 bases; J trimming: 3 bases; junction bases outside the gene matches: 3. Germline loops: CDR1 MNHEY, CDR2 SMNVEV (reference sequence). CDR3 nucleotides: TGTGCCAGCAGTTTAGAGGGGGCGTACACTGAAGCTTTCTTT. This gives the protein CASSLEGAYTEAFF.

The V gene is TRBV5-1, the J gene TRBJ2-7; D might be TRBD2 (6 bases). Trimming took 5 bases from V and 3 from J, leaving 15 bases between them. In germline, CDR1 is SGHRS, CDR2 YFSETQ. This CDR3 is 14 amino acids long. CDR3 nucleotide sequence: TGCGCCAGCAGTCGAGGATCTAGCGTCTACGAGCAGTACTTC. Translation gives CASSRGSSVYEQYF.

The chain joins TRBV30 to TRBJ1-2; D call uncertain. In germline, CDR1 is GTSNPN, CDR2 SVGIG (reference sequence). Deletions cut 0 bases from V and 5 bases from J, with 10 bases between. CDR3 length: 13 amino acids. DNA of the CDR3: TGTGCCTGGAGTGTAGCGGGAGCATATGGCTACACCTTC. This sequence encodes CAWSVAGAYGYTF.